This record concerns one T cell receptor (beta chain) sequence. The sample comes from a study of long-term antiretroviral therapy in people with HIV. V trimming: 1 base; J trimming: 3 bases; junction bases outside the gene matches: 10. The CDR3 is made up of 17 amino acids. Germline CDR1 reads SEHNR; CDR2 reads FQNEAQ (reference sequence). Researchers report immunoSEQ v3.0 was run at survey level. TCRdb's table, derived via immunoSEQ multiplex PCR, lists solely in-frame clones and lacks some. The sample includes around 15,000 clones, about 79% of them seen just once. The specimen was unsorted PBMCs, collected 1.5 years before starting antiretroviral therapy. This sequence joins TRBV7-9 and TRBJ1-2; 8 nucleotides align to TRBD1. This receptor was identified in a woman aged 45-60 years with HIV. The CDR3 protein is CASSLVVTGEGDYGYTF. The CDR3 DNA sequence: TGTGCCAGCAGCTTAGTGGTGACAGGGGAGGGCGACTATGGCTACACCTTC.